One and the same sample provided the 18 T cell receptor beta chains below, sequenced in a study of blood T cell repertoires in COVID-19. Profiling relied on immunoSEQ multiplex PCR, and the TCRdb table lists in-frame clones only, not all of them. This sample has about 400,000 clones, with 80% to 90% found just once. Input material: peripheral blood. Receptors originate from a man in his forties with acute or convalescent COVID-19.

The rearrangement links TRBV7-8 to TRBJ1-1; a weak D match, TRBD1 (6 bases). V was pared by 2 bases and J by 4 bases, with 17 bases between. CDR1 is SGHVS, CDR2 FQNEAQ, per germline. The CDR3 is 16 amino acids. The CDR3 loop is CASSLSISGGLTEAFF. The DNA for the CDR3 is TGTGCCAGCAGCTTATCTATCTCGGGGGGGCTCACTGAAGCTTTCTTT.

V is TRBV5-4 and J is TRBJ2-1; 8 positions match TRBD2. The CDR3 consists of 16 residues. V dropped 5 bases and J dropped 2; count of bases not matched to a gene: 9. CDR1 and CDR2 (germline): SGHNT, YYREEE (reference sequence). CDR3 coding DNA: TGTGCCAGCAGTCTCGATACTAGCGGCCCCTACAATGAGCAGTTCTTC. Translating gives CASSLDTSGPYNEQFF.

This chain joins TRBV11-2 and TRBJ2-7, with D perhaps matching TRBD2 (6 bases). The germline gives CDR1 SGHAT, CDR2 FQNNGV. The CDR3 has 15 residues. V was trimmed by 2 bases and J by 4 bases, leaving 15 bases between them. This CDR3 reads CASSLYGEVWYEQYF. DNA for the CDR3: TGTGCCAGCAGCTTATACGGGGAGGTCTGGTACGAGCAGTACTTC.

The chain is built from TRBV5-1 and TRBJ1-1; TRBD1 aligns across 9 bases. The CDR3 contains 15 residues. The V gene end was trimmed by 2 bases and the J gene end by 1 base; junction bases not matched to a gene: 3. The germline CDR1 and CDR2 sequences are SGHRS and YFSETQ. The CDR3 spells CASSLRQGGNTEAFF. The CDR3 region has the DNA TGCGCCAGCAGCTTAAGACAGGGGGGGAACACTGAAGCTTTCTTT.

The V and J genes are TRBV19 and TRBJ2-1; D perhaps matches TRBD1 (5 bases). V was trimmed by 7 bases and J by 8 bases, leaving 15 bases between them. The CDR3 spans 13 residues. Germline lookup yields CDR1 LNHDA and CDR2 SQIVND (reference sequence). CDR3 protein: CASTTAGSDEQFF. CDR3 nucleotides: TGTGCCAGTACAACGGCAGGGTCAGATGAGCAGTTCTTC.

Many counts were recorded for this clone. The gene calls are TRBV2 and TRBJ2-1; D may be TRBD2 (6 bases). The CDR3 sequence is 16 residues long. Germline assignment: CDR1 SNHLY and CDR2 FYNNEI. V was clipped by 1 base and J by 6 bases, with 16 bases between them. The chain's CDR3 is CASSEERSGEGNEQFF. The CDR3 DNA reads as TGTGCCAGCAGTGAAGAGAGGTCGGGAGAAGGCAATGAGCAGTTCTTC.

V and J are TRBV6-4 and TRBJ2-2; 10 bases map to TRBD1. J gave up 0 bases and V 5 bases, and 6 bases lay outside the gene matches. From germline, CDR1 is MRHNA and CDR2 SNTAGT. This CDR3 spans 17 amino acids. The DNA of the CDR3 is TGTGCCAGCAGTAGAACGACAGGGGGCGCGAACACCGGGGAGCTGTTTTTT. Residues: CASSRTTGGANTGELFF.

The V call is TRBV7-9, the J call TRBJ1-5; TRBD1 agrees at 9 bases. The CDR3 sequence is 15 residues long. The V segment lost 6 bases and the J segment 5 bases; nucleotides outside the gene matches: 8. Per the germline V gene, CDR1 is SEHNR and CDR2 is FQNEAQ (reference sequence). CDR3 DNA: TGTGCCAGCAGTCCGGGACAGGGCGCCCATCAGCCCCAGCATTTT. This gives the protein CASSPGQGAHQPQHF.

The chain is built from TRBV27 and TRBJ2-7; no clear D gene. Germline-derived CDR1 and CDR2 are MNHEY and SMNVEV (reference sequence). The CDR3 has 15 residues. The germline V and J ends were trimmed by 3 bases and 2 bases, with 14 bases remaining between them. Written as DNA, the CDR3 is TGTGCCAGCAGTTTGGCAGGTCATCCCCCCTACGAGCAGTACTTC. This codes for CASSLAGHPPYEQYF.

The rearrangement links TRBV28 to TRBJ1-6, with a possible D match to TRBD1 (6 bases). V gave up 7 bases and J gave up 9 bases, with 16 bases separating them. Germline V CDR1 and CDR2: MDHEN, SYDVKM. This CDR3 is built from 14 residues. The CDR3 DNA reads as TGTGCCAGCACCCCTAGGGGCAGGGGTTCACCCCTCCACTTT. Translating gives CASTPRGRGSPLHF.

The genes are TRBV27 and TRBJ2-7; the match to TRBD2 covers 11 bases. Germline values: CDR1 MNHEY, CDR2 SMNVEV (reference sequence). The CDR3 is 18 residues long. V shed 6 bases, J shed 6 bases, and the junction held 19 bases outside the gene matches. The chain's CDR3 is CASSHYDPAGLAVLEQYF. Written as DNA, the CDR3 is TGTGCCAGCAGCCATTATGACCCAGCGGGACTAGCGGTTCTCGAGCAGTACTTC.

The chain joins TRBV6-5 to TRBJ1-2, with 7 bases that match TRBD1. V shed 10 bases and J 2 bases; nucleotides not matched to a gene: 7. Germline V gene lookup returns CDR1 MNHEY and CDR2 SVGAGI. CDR3 size: 13 residues. Here the CDR3 reads CATYPDRNYGYTF. The CDR3 nucleotides read TGTGCCACTTATCCGGACAGGAACTATGGCTACACCTTC.

The rearrangement uses TRBV27 and TRBJ2-2; no clear D. CDR1 MNHEY and CDR2 SMNVEV come from the germline V gene (reference sequence). CDR3 size: 15 residues. Trimming left V 4 bases short and J 0 bases short, with 9 bases between. The CDR3 DNA follows: TGTGCCAGCAGTTATGGCTTACCGAACACCGGGGAGCTGTTTTTT. Protein sequence: CASSYGLPNTGELFF.

Details on this clone: At the DNA level, this CDR3 is encoded by other sequences in the same sample as well. The chain uses TRBV19 and TRBJ1-1, with a weak D call TRBD1 (6 bases). The CDR3 consists of 14 residues. Germline CDR1 and CDR2: LNHDA and SQIVND (reference sequence). The V gene lost 3 bases and the J gene lost 0 bases, with 8 bases spanning the gap. The CDR3 region has the DNA TGTGCCAGTAGTATTGGACAGCTGAACACTGAAGCTTTCTTT. Translation: CASSIGQLNTEAFF.

The chain couples TRBV30 to TRBJ2-1, with a tentative D call TRBD1 (6 bases). Germline CDR1 and CDR2: GTSNPN and SVGIG (reference sequence). V lost 4 bases and J 3 bases, leaving 19 bases between the germline ends. The CDR3 extends over 16 amino acids. In DNA form, the CDR3 reads TGTGCCTGGACCAAAAGCGGCAGGGGATTCTACAATGAGCAGTTCTTC. Translating gives CAWTKSGRGFYNEQFF. Complete variable domain (other parts from reference TRBV30 and TRBJ2-1): SQTIHQWPATLVQPVGSPLSLECTVEGTSNPNLYWYRQAAGRGLQLLFYSVGIGQISSEVPQNLSASRPQDRQFILSSKKLLLSDSGFYLCAWTKSGRGFYNEQFFGPGTRLTVL.

The chain couples TRBV7-8 to TRBJ1-2; the match to TRBD1 covers 10 bases. After removal of 1 base from V and 0 bases from J, the junction contained 5 bases not matched to a gene. CDR1 is SGHVS, CDR2 FQNEAQ, per germline. This CDR3 region has 17 residues. CDR3 nucleotides: TGTGCCAGCAGCTTAGGGCGGACAGGGGGATCTAACTATGGCTACACCTTC. Translated, it gives CASSLGRTGGSNYGYTF.

The chain combines TRBV6-1 with TRBJ2-7; D might be TRBD1 (6 bases). There are 15 residues in the CDR3. Trimming left V 1 base short and J 2 bases short, with 12 bases between. Germline values: CDR1 MNHNS, CDR2 SASEGT. The CDR3 nucleotides are TGTGCCAGCAGTGAAGGCAGGGGTGGTACCTACGAGCAGTACTTC. Translation: CASSEGRGGTYEQYF.

The rearrangement uses TRBV18 and TRBJ2-7; D gene ambiguous. CDR3 length: 16 amino acids. With 3 bases removed from V and 3 bases from J, the gap between germline ends came to 18 bases. Per germline, CDR1 KGHSH and CDR2 LQKENI. The CDR3 loop reads CASSPALGTLIYEQYF. The CDR3 DNA is TGTGCCAGCTCACCTGCCCTAGGAACCCTAATCTACGAGCAGTACTTC.